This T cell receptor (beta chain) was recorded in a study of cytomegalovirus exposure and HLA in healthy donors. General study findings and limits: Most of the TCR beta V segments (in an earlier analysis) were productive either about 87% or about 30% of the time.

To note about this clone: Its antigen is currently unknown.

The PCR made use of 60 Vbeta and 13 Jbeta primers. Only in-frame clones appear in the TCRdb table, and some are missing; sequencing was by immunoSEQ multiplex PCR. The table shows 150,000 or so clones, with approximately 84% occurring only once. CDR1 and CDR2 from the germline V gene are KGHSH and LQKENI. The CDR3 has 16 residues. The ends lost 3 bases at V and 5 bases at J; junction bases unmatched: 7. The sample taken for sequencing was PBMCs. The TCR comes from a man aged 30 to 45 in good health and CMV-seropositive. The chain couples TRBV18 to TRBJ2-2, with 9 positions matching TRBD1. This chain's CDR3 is CASSPSQTGGTGELFF. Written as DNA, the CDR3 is TGTGCCAGCTCACCTTCTCAGACAGGGGGAACCGGGGAGCTGTTTTTT.